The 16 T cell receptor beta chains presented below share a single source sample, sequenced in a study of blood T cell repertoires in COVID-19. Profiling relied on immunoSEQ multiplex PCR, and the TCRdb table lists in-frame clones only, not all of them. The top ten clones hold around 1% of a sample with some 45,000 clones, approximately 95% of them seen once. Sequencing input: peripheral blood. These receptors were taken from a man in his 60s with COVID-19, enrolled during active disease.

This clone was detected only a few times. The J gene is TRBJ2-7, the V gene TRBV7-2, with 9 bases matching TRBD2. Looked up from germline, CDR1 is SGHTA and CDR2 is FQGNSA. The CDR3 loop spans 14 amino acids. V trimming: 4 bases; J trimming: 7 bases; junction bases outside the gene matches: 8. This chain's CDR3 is CASSSTSGGREQYF. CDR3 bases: TGTGCCAGCAGCTCGACTAGCGGAGGGAGGGAGCAGTACTTC.

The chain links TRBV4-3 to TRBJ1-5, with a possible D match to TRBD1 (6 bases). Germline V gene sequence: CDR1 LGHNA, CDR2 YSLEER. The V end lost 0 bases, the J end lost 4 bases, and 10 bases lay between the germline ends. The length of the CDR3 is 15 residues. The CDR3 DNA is TGCGCCAGCAGCCAAGATCTTGGGACAAATCAGCCCCAGCATTTT. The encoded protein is CASSQDLGTNQPQHF.

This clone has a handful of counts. In nucleotides, the CDR3 is TGTGCCAGCAGTTACTCTGTCGGGACAAGTTACGAGCAGTACTTC. This sequence encodes CASSYSVGTSYEQYF. The chain has TRBV6-2 or TRBV6-3 and TRBJ2-7; maybe TRBD1 (6 bases). The length of the CDR3 is 15 residues. Germline-derived CDR1 and CDR2 are MNHEY and SVGEGT. The V end lost 0 bases, the J end lost 4 bases, and 13 bases lay between the germline ends.

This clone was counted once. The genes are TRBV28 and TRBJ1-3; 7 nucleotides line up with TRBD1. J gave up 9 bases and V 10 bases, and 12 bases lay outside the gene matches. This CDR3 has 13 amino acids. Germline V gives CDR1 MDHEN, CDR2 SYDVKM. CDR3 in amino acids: CATIGRDRVTIYF. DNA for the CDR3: TGTGCCACAATAGGACGGGACAGAGTCACCATATATTTT.

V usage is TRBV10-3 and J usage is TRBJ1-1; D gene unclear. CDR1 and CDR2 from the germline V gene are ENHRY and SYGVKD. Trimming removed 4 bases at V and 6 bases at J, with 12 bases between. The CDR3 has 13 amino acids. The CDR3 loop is CAISASLSAEAFF. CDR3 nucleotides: TGTGCCATCAGTGCCTCTTTGAGCGCTGAAGCTTTCTTT.

For the CDR3, the DNA is TGTGCCAGCTCACCACCGGGACAGGGGATTTTTTACACTGAAGCTTTCTTT. Its translation is CASSPPGQGIFYTEAFF. The gene calls are TRBV18 and TRBJ1-1; 10 bases align to TRBD1. V lost 0 bases and J lost 3; bases outside the gene matches: 7. CDR1 and CDR2 from the germline V gene are KGHSH and LQKENI. The CDR3 loop spans 17 amino acids.

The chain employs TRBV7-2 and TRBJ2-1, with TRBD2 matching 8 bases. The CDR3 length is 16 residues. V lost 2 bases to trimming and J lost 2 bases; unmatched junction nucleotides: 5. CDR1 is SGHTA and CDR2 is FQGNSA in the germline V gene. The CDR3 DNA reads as TGTGCCAGCAGCTTAACGGGGGGGAAAACCTACAATGAGCAGTTCTTC. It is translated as CASSLTGGKTYNEQFF.

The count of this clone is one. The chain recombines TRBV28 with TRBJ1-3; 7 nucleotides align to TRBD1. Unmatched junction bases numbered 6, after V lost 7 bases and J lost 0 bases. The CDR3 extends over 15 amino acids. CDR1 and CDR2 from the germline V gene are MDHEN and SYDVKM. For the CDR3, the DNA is TGTGCCAGCACTCCGGGGACAGCCTCTGGAAACACCATATATTTT. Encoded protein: CASTPGTASGNTIYF.

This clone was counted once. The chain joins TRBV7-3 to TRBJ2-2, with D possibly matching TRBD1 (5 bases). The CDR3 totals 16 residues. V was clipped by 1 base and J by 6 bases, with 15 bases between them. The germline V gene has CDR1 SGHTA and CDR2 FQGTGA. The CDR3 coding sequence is TGTGCCAGCAGCTTAAAAGGGGCCAGCGTGGCCGGGGAGCTGTTTTTT. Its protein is CASSLKGASVAGELFF. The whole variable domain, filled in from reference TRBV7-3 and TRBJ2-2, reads GAGVSQTPSNKVTEKGKYVELRCDPISGHTALYWYRQSLGQGPEFLIYFQGTGAADDSGLPNDRFFAVRPEGSVSTLKIQRTERGDSAVYLCASSLKGASVAGELFFGEGSRLTVL.

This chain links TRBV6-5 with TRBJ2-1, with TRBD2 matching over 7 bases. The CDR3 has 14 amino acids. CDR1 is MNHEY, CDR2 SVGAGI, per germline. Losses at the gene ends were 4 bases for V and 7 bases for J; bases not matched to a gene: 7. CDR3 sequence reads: CASSLGQGGNEQFF. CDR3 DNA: TGTGCCAGCAGTTTAGGCCAGGGAGGGAATGAGCAGTTCTTC.

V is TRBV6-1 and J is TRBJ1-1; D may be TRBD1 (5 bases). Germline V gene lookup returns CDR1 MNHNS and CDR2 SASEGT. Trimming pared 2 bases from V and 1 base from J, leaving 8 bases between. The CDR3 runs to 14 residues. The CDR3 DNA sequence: TGTGCCAGCAGTGAATACGGGGGGAACACTGAAGCTTTCTTT. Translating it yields CASSEYGGNTEAFF.

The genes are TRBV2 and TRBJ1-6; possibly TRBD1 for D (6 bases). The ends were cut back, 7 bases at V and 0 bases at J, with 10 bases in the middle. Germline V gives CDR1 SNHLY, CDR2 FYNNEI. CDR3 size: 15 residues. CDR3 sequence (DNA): TGTGCCAGCATAGGACAGCCCTCCTATAATTCACCCCTCCACTTT. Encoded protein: CASIGQPSYNSPLHF.

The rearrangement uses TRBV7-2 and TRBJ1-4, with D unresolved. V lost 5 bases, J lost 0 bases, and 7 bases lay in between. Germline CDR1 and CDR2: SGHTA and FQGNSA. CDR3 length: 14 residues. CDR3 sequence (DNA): TGTGCCAGCAGCCGGCAGGCAACTAATGAAAAACTGTTTTTT. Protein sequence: CASSRQATNEKLFF.

CDR3 sequence (DNA): TGTGCCACCAGTGATCGGCCCCGGACTAGCGGGAGTCTATTTCCATACAATGAGCAGTTCTTC. This gives the protein CATSDRPRTSGSLFPYNEQFF. This chain joins TRBV24-1 and TRBJ2-1, with 13 bases matching TRBD2. CDR1 KGHDR and CDR2 SFDVKD come from the germline V gene. With V trimmed by 3 bases and J by 4 bases, 17 bases remained unmatched. CDR3 size: 21 residues.

Here the CDR3 reads CASSMRDSLNNEQFF. In nucleotides, the CDR3 is TGTGCCAGTAGTATGCGGGACAGCCTCAACAATGAGCAGTTCTTC. V gene TRBV19 combines with J gene TRBJ2-1; D is possibly TRBD1 (7 bases). Between the trimmed V and J ends, which lost 3 bases and 5 bases, there was a span of 14 bases. Looked up from germline, CDR1 is LNHDA and CDR2 is SQIVND (reference sequence). The CDR3 covers 15 residues. The full variable domain, its missing parts supplied by reference TRBV19 and TRBJ2-1, is DGGITQSPKYLFRKEGQNVTLSCEQNLNHDAMYWYRQDPGQGLRLIYYSQIVNDFQKGDIAEGYSVSREKKESFPLTVTSAQKNPTAFYLCASSMRDSLNNEQFFGPGTRLTVL.

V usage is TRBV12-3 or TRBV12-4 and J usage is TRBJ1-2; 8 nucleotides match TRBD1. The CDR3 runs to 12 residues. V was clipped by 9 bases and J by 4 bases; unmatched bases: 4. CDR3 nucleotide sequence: TGTGCCAGTGGACAGGGAGCCTATGGCTACACCTTC. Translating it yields CASGQGAYGYTF.